The present TCR beta chain was sequenced within a study of T cell responses to AZD1222 COVID-19 vaccine (dated by TCRdb to the early 2020s). At the level of the whole study: TCR sequencing was performed for about 250 trial participants, of whom approximately 200 were given two doses of AZD1222 and around 25 were given two doses of MenACWY control vaccine. Trial participants were enrolled by age into subgroups of 18-55, 56-69 and 70-plus years, and around 150, 29 and 61 TCR-sequenced participants, respectively, were included in these subgroups.

General conclusions and limits of the study: Because no day 14 peak-response samples were available, the repertoires could be characterized only after the peak T cell response. Participants were mostly white British and included more females than males, and it was suggested by the authors that clonal diversity may have been underestimated. The 56-69-year group was small, and its depth increase did not reach significance, likely because of low power. Nearly half of unique spike-specific TCRs reportedly recognized epitopes outside regions mutated in the B.1.351 and B.1.1.7 variants. Vaccine-associated CD4 TCRs spanned the whole spike protein, with dominant responses in regions 160-218 and 743-854. Conclusions about previously exposed vaccinees are limited because only six or seven AZD1222 recipients were SARS-CoV-2 seropositive at baseline. Spike-specific TCR breadth and depth rose significantly after two AZD1222 doses compared with day 0 and with MenACWY recipients.

Comments on this clone: Its antigen is not yet known. A junction end diverges from the germline sequence, so it may reflect a read error.

The CDR3 regions of human TCRbeta chains were analyzed by immunosequencing. Per the original workflow: Repertoire TCRs were matched against a reference library of SARS-CoV-2-specific TCRs generated with the MIRA antigen-specificity platform. Breadth meant the fraction of unique TCRs that were SARS-CoV-2-associated, whereas depth meant the fraction of total T cells that were SARS-CoV-2-associated. Each spike-specific TCR was assigned to its reactive spike region and to a CD4 or CD8 class using the MIRA data. Log10-transformed breadth and depth values were compared by one-way ANOVA with Sidak's multiple comparisons tests. TCRdb obtained this table from immuneACCESS and retained in-frame rearrangements with V and J assigned. These tables miss some clones; where compared with another copy, unresolved V genes account for less than half of the shortfall, and the remainder is unexplained. The V and J calls and clone size are taken from that table; D and trimming were inferred from the DNA. In this sample the table shows roughly 90,000 clones, approximately 90% of which occur a single time. The ten largest clonotypes hold roughly 5% of the sample.

The intended sense of this specimen's time point label: about 28 days (+/-7) after the second vaccine dose. AZD1222 recipients whose second dose came at about 4 weeks and those whose second dose came at about 12 weeks were combined into one group, since spike-specific TCR depth and breadth did not differ between the two schedules. Vaccinee samples were obtained from the UK trials COV001 and COV002, which included a single-blind randomized controlled phase 2/3 trial of AZD1222 (ChAdOx1 nCoV-19) in healthy adults. For TCRbeta chain sequencing, PBMC samples from trial participants were taken at day 0 and at day 28 after the second dose. Including the terminal cysteine and phenylalanine, the CDR3 comprises 11 residues. CDR3 DNA is the only sequence kept; it has 33 bases, read in frame from the first base. As encoded in the germline V gene (reference sequence), CDR1 is DFQATT while CDR2 is SNEGSKA.

This specimen was peripheral blood, taken 28 days after the second AZD1222 dose. This clonotype was sampled from an adult who received the AZD1222 COVID-19 vaccine. Recombination connected TRBV20-1 to TRBJ1-4, with a tentative D gene TRBD1 over 5 matching bases. The nucleotides are TGCAGTGCTAGAGCCTCCGGGACTCAAATTTTT. This encodes CSARASGTQIF.